This T cell receptor (beta chain) was captured in a study of cytomegalovirus exposure and HLA in healthy donors. Produced via immunoSEQ multiplex PCR; TCRdb's table is partial and in-frame only. The top ten clones hold around 2.1% of a sample with 150,000 to 200,000 clones, 86% of them seen once. This clone has a single count. The antigen is unknown. Germline V gene sequence: CDR1 MNHEY, CDR2 SMNVEV (reference sequence). This CDR3 has 17 residues. The V gene lost 0 bases and the J gene lost 2 bases, with 14 bases spanning the gap. Notes on the study in general: Overall, about 160 TCR beta chains were annotated as cytomegalovirus-associated. TCR clusters originating in the first cohort tended to co-occur in the approximately 130 validation repertoires, according to a later analysis. Reportedly, cytomegalovirus status was diagnosed with high sensitivity and specificity.

The approximately 120-subject validation cohort, separate from the roughly 700-subject first cohort, included the donors. The source material was PBMCs. The sequence came from a woman in her late teens or twenties in good health and CMV-seronegative. V is TRBV27 and J is TRBJ1-3, with unresolved D. The CDR3 spells CASSLSAEGSTGNTIYF. CDR3 nucleotide sequence: TGTGCCAGCAGTTTATCCGCCGAGGGTTCCACTGGAAACACCATATATTTT.